The 23 T cell receptor beta chains listed next were all sequenced from one sample in a study of response to subunit inactivated influenza vaccine. TCRdb called the RT-PCR reads again in MiXCR, with one record for every CDR3 protein. The profile shows approximately 530,000 distinct CDR3 sequences, around 13% of them singletons. Material: PBMCs from blood, obtained 35 to 45 days after vaccination. The receptors come from a man in his fifties or sixties who received an inactivated influenza vaccine.

This sequence joins TRBV29-1 and TRBJ1-2; 8 bases agree with TRBD1. CDR1 SQVTM and CDR2 ANQGSEA come from the germline V gene. CDR3 length: 13 residues. V lost 7 bases and J lost 1; bases outside the gene matches: 5. CDR3 amino acids: CSAGQGNNYGYTF. The CDR3 DNA reads as TGCAGCGCCGGACAGGGAAATAACTATGGCTACACCTTC.

This clonotype occurred many times. The genes are TRBV20-1 and TRBJ2-6; D unresolved. Germline CDR1 and CDR2: DFQATT and SNEGSKA (reference sequence). This CDR3 has 15 residues. Trimming shortened V by 5 bases and J by 0 bases, and 11 bases separated the two germline ends. The CDR3 nucleotides are TGCAGTGCTCAGAAACTATTCTCTGGGGCCAACGTCCTGACTTTC. Its protein product is CSAQKLFSGANVLTF.

This clonotype came up a few times. The chain joins TRBV7-2 to TRBJ2-3; D is ambiguous. The V end was cut by 1 base, the J end by 4 bases, with 12 bases between. The CDR3 totals 15 residues. From germline, CDR1 is SGHTA and CDR2 FQGNSA. The CDR3 DNA reads as TGTGCCAGCAGCTTAGGTCGGCTTCGGTCAGATACGCAGTATTTT. Translation: CASSLGRLRSDTQYF.

V gene TRBV20-1 combines with J gene TRBJ2-5; possible D gene TRBD2, 5 bases. The length of the CDR3 is 11 residues. The V and J ends lost 5 bases and 6 bases respectively, with 10 bases between them. Germline assignment: CDR1 DFQATT and CDR2 SNEGSKA (reference sequence). Here the CDR3 reads CSAERVKTQYF. As DNA, the CDR3 is TGCAGTGCTGAGAGGGTGAAGACCCAGTACTTC.

This chain links TRBV6-6 with TRBJ2-1; D is unclear. The V gene lost 5 bases and the J gene lost 6 bases, with 11 bases spanning the gap. The CDR3 is made up of 13 amino acids. Germline CDR1 reads MNHNY; CDR2 reads SVGAGI (reference sequence). The CDR3: CASSPTVVNEQFF. CDR3 nucleotides: TGTGCCAGCAGTCCCACAGTGGTCAATGAGCAGTTCTTC.

In regard to this clonotype: At one boundary the junction diverges from the germline segment, which might be a read error. The gene calls are TRBV27 and TRBJ2-1, with 11 positions matching TRBD2. Germline-derived CDR1 and CDR2 are MNHEY and SMNVEV (reference sequence). The CDR3 spans 14 residues. The DNA for the CDR3 is TGTGCCAGCAGTCGGACTAGCGGGTACAATGAGCAGGTCTTC. Translating gives CASSRTSGYNEQVF.

This clonotype was observed at least ten times. CDR3: CAISGEGQTRETQYF. CDR3 nucleotides: TGTGCCATCAGTGGTGAGGGGCAAACAAGGGAGACCCAGTACTTC. The rearrangement joins TRBV10-3 to TRBJ2-5; D may match TRBD1 or TRBD2 (5 bases each). With 4 bases removed from V and 5 bases from J, the gap between germline ends came to 17 bases. Germline CDR1 ENHRY, CDR2 SYGVKD. The length of the CDR3 is 15 residues.

The V gene is TRBV6-2 or TRBV6-3, the J gene TRBJ2-2; 12 bases match TRBD2. Trimming removed 7 bases from V and 3 bases from J; junction bases left unmatched: 3. CDR1 is MNHEY and CDR2 is SVGEGT in the germline V gene. This CDR3 has 15 amino acids. CDR3 in amino acids: CASIGLAGYTGELFF. The DNA for the CDR3 is TGTGCCAGCATCGGACTAGCGGGGTACACCGGGGAGCTGTTTTTT.

This clonotype was found a few times. V and J are TRBV28 and TRBJ1-5, with D maybe TRBD1 (6 bases). Looked up from germline, CDR1 is MDHEN and CDR2 is SYDVKM. The germline V and J ends were trimmed by 1 base and 5 bases, with 9 bases remaining between them. This CDR3 is 14 amino acids long. The CDR3 loop reads CASSLLQGDQPQHF. For the CDR3, the DNA is TGTGCCAGCAGTTTATTACAGGGCGATCAGCCCCAGCATTTT.

V usage is TRBV5-1 and J usage is TRBJ2-7; TRBD2 agrees at 11 bases. The CDR3 is 16 amino acids. Germline V lookup: CDR1 SGHRS, CDR2 YFSETQ. Trimming took 4 bases from V and 2 from J; bases not matched to a gene: 8. The CDR3 nucleotides are TGCGCCAGCAGCCCTGGGACTAGCGGAGTCCCCTACGAGCAGTACTTC. Protein sequence: CASSPGTSGVPYEQYF.

The chain uses TRBV20-1 and TRBJ2-1; D is ambiguous. This CDR3 comprises 15 residues. Trimming took off 5 bases at V and 0 bases at J, with 14 bases between the two ends. Germline V gene data show CDR1 as DFQATT and CDR2 as SNEGSKA (reference sequence). CDR3 sequence reads: CSAGLVLSSYNEQFF. CDR3 coding DNA: TGCAGTGCTGGTCTAGTCCTGAGCTCCTACAATGAGCAGTTCTTC.

This clonotype was picked up a small number of times. The chain employs TRBV2 and TRBJ2-1; 13 positions match TRBD2. CDR1 and CDR2 (germline): SNHLY, FYNNEI. This CDR3 region has 15 residues. The V gene end was trimmed by 2 bases and the J gene end by 7 bases; junction bases not matched to a gene: 2. CDR3 sequence reads: CASSERLAGGNEQFF. CDR3 DNA: TGTGCCAGCAGTGAACGACTAGCGGGAGGTAATGAGCAGTTCTTC.

This clonotype was picked up a small number of times. This sequence joins TRBV5-1 and TRBJ1-2; no clear D gene. CDR3 size: 15 residues. Looked up from germline, CDR1 is SGHRS and CDR2 is YFSETQ. Trimming shortened V by 1 base and J by 2 bases, and 12 bases separated the two germline ends. The CDR3 DNA sequence: TGCGCCAGCAGCTTGCGGTACGGCGGGAACTATGGCTACACCTTC. This encodes CASSLRYGGNYGYTF.

V usage is TRBV6-5 and J usage is TRBJ1-1; a possible D gene is TRBD1 (6 bases). CDR1 and CDR2 (germline): MNHEY, SVGAGI. CDR3 size: 13 residues. Trimming cost V 0 bases and J 10 bases, with 12 bases left between them. The DNA of the CDR3 is TGTGCCAGCAGTTACTCCAACAGGGTTTCAGCTTTCTTT. Translating gives CASSYSNRVSAFF.

This clonotype showed up just a few times. The rearrangement links TRBV2 to TRBJ1-6; 9 nucleotides agree with TRBD1. The J segment lost 8 bases and the V segment lost 6 bases, leaving 5 bases of the junction unmatched. This CDR3 has 14 residues. Germline V gives CDR1 SNHLY, CDR2 FYNNEI. Written as DNA, the CDR3 is TGTGCCAGCAGGGGAGGGACAGGGCATTCACCCCTCCACTTT. This gives the protein CASRGGTGHSPLHF.

V usage is TRBV2 and J usage is TRBJ1-5; tentative D call: TRBD1 (6 bases). The CDR3 loop spans 14 amino acids. V gave up 3 bases and J gave up 6 bases, with 12 bases separating them. CDR1 and CDR2 (germline): SNHLY, FYNNEI. The CDR3 coding sequence is TGTGCCAGCAGTGAGTTGTCAGGGGTTCAGCCCCAGCATTTT. Translated: CASSELSGVQPQHF.

This clonotype has a handful of counts. This chain joins TRBV5-5 and TRBJ2-5, with TRBD2 matching 8 bases. The CDR3 runs to 16 residues. Germline V CDR1 and CDR2: SGHKS, YYEKEE (reference sequence). V was clipped by 4 bases and J by 7 bases; unmatched bases: 15. CDR3 sequence (DNA): TGTGCCAGCAGCCCATCACCGGGACTAGGGGTTGGGACCCAGTACTTC. Translated, it gives CASSPSPGLGVGTQYF. Based on the CDR3 plus reference TRBV5-5 and TRBJ2-5, the full variable domain is DAGVTQSPTHLIKTRGQQVTLRCSPISGHKSVSWYQQVLGQGPQFIFQYYEKEERGRGNFPDRFSARQFPNYSSELNVNALLLGDSALYLCASSPSPGLGVGTQYFGPGTRLLVL.

This clonotype was detected ten times or more. The CDR3 loop reads CASSLEGTEAFF. The CDR3 DNA follows: TGCGCCAGCAGCTTGGAGGGGACTGAAGCTTTCTTT. J is TRBJ1-1 and V is TRBV5-1; maybe TRBD1 (5 bases). V lost 0 bases and J lost 5, with 5 bases in between. Germline CDR1 is SGHRS and CDR2 is YFSETQ. This CDR3 contains 12 residues.

The chain has TRBV7-9 and TRBJ1-1; no reliable D call. The length of the CDR3 is 14 residues. The germline CDR1 and CDR2 sequences are SEHNR and FQNEAQ (reference sequence). The V gene lost 5 bases and the J gene lost 5 bases, with 15 bases spanning the gap. The CDR3, as DNA: TGTGCCAGCAGCCAGTCCGGAGGCAATACTGAAGCTTTCTTT. Protein sequence: CASSQSGGNTEAFF. Complete variable domain (other parts from reference TRBV7-9 and TRBJ1-1): DTGVSQNPRHKITKRGQNVTFRCDPISEHNRLYWYRQTLGQGPEFLTYFQNEAQLEKSRLLSDRFSAERPKGSFSTLEIQRTEQGDSAMYLCASSQSGGNTEAFFGQGTRLTVV.

Only a few counts were recorded for this clonotype. The chain joins TRBV6-5 to TRBJ2-2; D might be TRBD1 or TRBD2, each matching 6 bases. Germline CDR1 is MNHEY and CDR2 is SVGAGI. Trimming shortened V by 2 bases and J by 3 bases, and 16 bases separated the two germline ends. The CDR3 runs 17 residues. This CDR3 is CASSYRRGTLHTGELFF. Here the CDR3 DNA reads TGTGCCAGCAGTTACAGGAGGGGGACACTTCACACCGGGGAGCTGTTTTTT.

V is TRBV19 and J is TRBJ2-7; D possibly corresponds to TRBD1 (5 bases). The germline V gene encodes CDR1 LNHDA and CDR2 SQIVND (reference sequence). Trimming left V 2 bases short and J 6 bases short, with 8 bases between. CDR3 length: 12 residues. DNA of the CDR3: TGTGCCAGTAGTATAACTACAGGCGAGCAGTACTTC. This translates into CASSITTGEQYF.

This clonotype has at least ten counts. The chain has TRBV5-1 and TRBJ1-3, with D unclear. CDR3 length equals 14 residues. V was cut by 4 bases and J by 3 bases, with 11 bases left in between. In germline, CDR1 is SGHRS, CDR2 YFSETQ. DNA for the CDR3: TGCGCCAGCAGCCCCACACTTATTGGAAACACCATATATTTT. It is translated as CASSPTLIGNTIYF.

This clonotype was seen more than once but under ten times. The chain couples TRBV5-1 to TRBJ2-7; 8 bases match TRBD1. Germline values: CDR1 SGHRS, CDR2 YFSETQ. This CDR3 contains 14 residues. V was clipped by 4 bases and J by 2 bases; unmatched bases: 5. DNA for the CDR3: TGCGCCAGCAGCCGTCAGGGGGCCACCTACGAGCAGTACTTC. Translation: CASSRQGATYEQYF.